Presented here are 6 T cell receptor beta chains from one specimen sequenced in a study of shared clonotypes between healthy human individuals. Sequenced by immunoSEQ multiplex PCR; TCRdb stores in-frame clones only, minus some. The sample has 2 million to 2.5 million clones, roughly 93% seen once. Sequencing used naive CD4+ T cells from PBMCs. The sample's subset: CD45RA+ positively selected. The receptor set was obtained from a man between 18 and 35 years old in good health. Some clones in this sample may be carry-over from other donors' samples.

The V call is TRBV19, the J call TRBJ2-1, with 11 bases lining up with TRBD2. The CDR3 spans 17 residues. The junction had 9 bases not matched to a gene; V was cut back by 3 bases and J by 5 bases. Germline-derived CDR1 and CDR2 are LNHDA and SQIVND (reference sequence). The CDR3 sequence is CASSIRVSGRENNEQFF. CDR3 nucleotides: TGTGCCAGTAGTATCCGGGTTAGCGGGAGGGAAAACAATGAGCAGTTCTTC.

The rearrangement joins TRBV7-2 to TRBJ1-2; D is perhaps TRBD1 (6 bases). This CDR3 spans 16 amino acids. Germline-derived CDR1 and CDR2 are SGHTA and FQGNSA. Trimming removed 6 bases at V and 8 bases at J, with 25 bases between. This CDR3 is CASSLYSGGDWKGYTF. The CDR3 DNA reads as TGTGCCAGCAGTCTATATAGTGGGGGCGATTGGAAAGGCTACACCTTC.

This CDR3 is CASSFLPGQGYEQYF. The DNA of the CDR3 is TGCGCCAGCAGCTTCCTACCGGGACAGGGGTACGAGCAGTACTTC. The chain has TRBV5-1 and TRBJ2-7; 10 bases map to TRBD1. Germline V CDR1 and CDR2: SGHRS, YFSETQ. J lost 4 bases, V lost 2 bases, and 6 bases had no gene match. CDR3 length: 15 amino acids. Looking up the rest from reference TRBV5-1 and TRBJ2-7 gives the full variable domain: KAGVTQTPRYLIKTRGQQVTLSCSPISGHRSVSWYQQTPGQGLQFLFEYFSETQRNKGNFPGRFSGRQFSNSRSEMNVSTLELGDSALYLCASSFLPGQGYEQYFGPGTRLTVT.

The CDR3 spells CASGSDYSYEQYF. The CDR3 DNA reads TGTGCTAGTGGTTCTGACTACTCCTACGAGCAGTACTTC. J is TRBJ2-7 and V is TRBV12-5; D possibly corresponds to TRBD2 (5 bases). Germline loops: CDR1 LGHNT, CDR2 FRNRAP. V was shortened by 4 bases and J by 0 bases, with 7 bases between the two germline ends. The CDR3 runs 13 residues.

This clone appeared a single time. Other DNA variants within this sample encode the same CDR3. This chain connects TRBV5-1 to TRBJ1-2; 7 nucleotides agree with TRBD1. CDR1 and CDR2 from the germline V gene are SGHRS and YFSETQ. The CDR3 contains 13 residues. V gave up 4 bases and J gave up 2 bases; unmatched junction bases: 2. The CDR3 here is CASSETGNYGYTF. DNA of the CDR3: TGCGCCAGCAGCGAGACAGGGAACTATGGCTACACCTTC.

The chain has TRBV30 and TRBJ2-5; a possible D gene is TRBD1 (6 bases). Trimming cost V 3 bases and J 5 bases, with 13 bases left between them. This CDR3 region has 13 residues. CDR1 GTSNPN and CDR2 SVGIG come from the germline V gene (reference sequence). The CDR3 DNA reads as TGTGCCTGGAGAAACAGGGTTAAGGAGACCCAGTACTTC. Protein sequence: CAWRNRVKETQYF.